This T cell receptor beta chain comes out of a study of control samples from healthy donors and cancer patients. V was shortened by 0 bases and J by 1 base, with 7 bases between the two germline ends. The CDR3 is 14 amino acids. Germline-derived CDR1 and CDR2 are SGHTS and YDEGEE. In its sample, this clone was seen once. This table comes from immunoSEQ multiplex PCR, and its TCRdb copy is limited to in-frame clones, with some not included. This table has 65,000 to 95,000 clones, around 89% appearing once. The sequencing sample was made of blood. The chain couples TRBV5-8 to TRBJ1-1; D is unresolved. The clonotype originates from a man aged 50 or older in good health. CDR3 in DNA: TGTGCCAGCAGCTTGGGACCGCGGAACACTGAAGCTTTCTTT. Protein sequence: CASSLGPRNTEAFF.